The rows below give T cell receptor beta chains drawn from one sample of a study of neoadjuvant anti-PD-1 for oral cavity cancer. Data came from immunoSEQ multiplex PCR; TCRdb stores just in-frame clones and leaves some out. The sample has around 13,000 clones, more than 75% seen once. Material: PBMCs, obtained after nivolumab (anti-PD-1) treatment. The source of these receptors is a person between 35 and 79 years old with oral cavity squamous cell carcinoma. CDR3s include the opening cysteine and the closing phenylalanine or tryptophan. The D gene is left open where the match is weak. Clone size is shown for a subset of rows, as once, few, many or a class of expanded clone.

j_gene | d_gene | abundance | v_gene | CDR3nt | CDR3aa
TRBJ2-7 | TRBD2 | NA | TRBV19 | TGTGCCAGTAGTATGTCTAGCGGCTACTACGAGCAGTACTTC | CASSMSSGYYEQYF
TRBJ1-1 | TRBD1 | NA | TRBV10-3 | TGTGCCAGTAGACAGGGACTGAACACTGAAGCTTTCTTT | CASRQGLNTEAFF
TRBJ2-3 | TRBD2 | NA | TRBV2 | TGTGCCAGCAGCGCACTAGCGGGGGGCACAGATACGCAGTATTTT | CASSALAGGTDTQYF
TRBJ2-1 | NA | NA | TRBV29-1 | TGCAGCGGTGGGAGATACAATGAGCAGTTCTTC | CSGGRYNEQFF
TRBJ1-1 | NA | NA | TRBV6-5 | TGTGCCAGCAGTAATTCTGGACACCCTGAAGCTTTCTTT | CASSNSGHPEAFF
TRBJ2-2 | TRBD1 | NA | TRBV5-1 | TGCGCCAGCAGCTGGGCGACAGGGTTTTTGAGAAACATCGGGGAGCTGTTTTTT | CASSWATGFLRNIGELFF
TRBJ2-2 | NA | NA | TRBV27 | TGTGCCAGCTTCAGTGGGGGGCAGAGCACCGGGGAGCTGTTTTTT | CASFSGGQSTGELFF
TRBJ2-3 | TRBD1 | NA | TRBV7-3 | TGTGCCAGCAGCTTCTCAGGGGGCGGATGGACAGATACGCAGTATTTT | CASSFSGGGWTDTQYF
TRBJ1-2 | TRBD1 | NA | TRBV7-6 | TGTGCCAGCAGCGACACAGGGGGCTATGGCTACACCTTC | CASSDTGGYGYTF
TRBJ1-4 | TRBD1 | NA | TRBV4-2 | TGTGCCAGCAGCCAAGAAATGGGGACAGCAGAAAGAGAAAAACTGTTTTTT | CASSQEMGTAEREKLFF
TRBJ1-2 | NA | NA | TRBV5-4 | TGTGCCAGCAGCCTTGGGGAGGCGGCCCTCGGCCAAGGCTACACCTTC | CASSLGEAALGQGYTF
TRBJ2-1 | NA | once | TRBV11-2 | TGTGCCAGCAGCGCACAGACTAGGGGGTACAATGAGCAGTTCTTC | CASSAQTRGYNEQFF
TRBJ1-6 | NA | few | TRBV4-1 | TGCGCCAGCAGCCAAGATTCTGTTCCTTCGAATTCACCCCTCCACTTT | CASSQDSVPSNSPLHF
TRBJ2-1 | NA | NA | TRBV11-2 | TGTGCCAGCAGCGCATTCGGGACATCCTTCGAGGATGAGCAGTTCTTC | CASSAFGTSFEDEQFF
TRBJ1-5 | NA | NA | TRBV5-1 | TGCGCCAGCAGCTTGGCAGGGGATCAGCCCCAGCATTTT | CASSLAGDQPQHF
TRBJ2-3 | NA | NA | TRBV4-1 | TGCGCCAGCAGCCAAGGGTCGGTCGATACAGATACGCAGTATTTT | CASSQGSVDTDTQYF
TRBJ1-1 | NA | NA | TRBV30 | TGTGCCTGGAGCCCAGGATCTGAAGCTTTCTTT | CAWSPGSEAFF
TRBJ2-1 | TRBD2 | NA | TRBV5-6 | TGTGCCAGCAGCTTGGTCCAAGCGGGGGAAGCGTACAATGAGCAGTTCTTC | CASSLVQAGEAYNEQFF
TRBJ2-1 | NA | NA | TRBV4-1 | TGCGCCAGCAGCCAAGAGGTAGCTTCCAATGAGCAGTTCTTC | CASSQEVASNEQFF
TRBJ2-1 | NA | NA | TRBV16 | TGTGCCAGCAGCCAAAGAGGCCTGAGAGAGCAGTTCTTC | CASSQRGLREQFF
TRBJ2-7 | NA | few | TRBV7-2 | TGTGCCAGCAGCTTAGAGGTGGGCAGGGAGTTCGGGCAGTACTTC | CASSLEVGREFGQYF
TRBJ2-1 | NA | NA | TRBV4-1 | TGCGCCAGCAGCCAAGGTGAACACAATGAGCAGTTCTTC | CASSQGEHNEQFF
TRBJ1-1 | NA | NA | TRBV19 | TGTGCCAGTAGTCATCCGGGGGCGGGAAGCACTGAAGCTTTCTTT | CASSHPGAGSTEAFF
TRBJ1-1 | NA | few | TRBV10-1 | TGCGCCAGCAGAGCTGACCCCAGAGGGACTGAAGCTTTCTTT | CASRADPRGTEAFF
TRBJ1-3 | NA | once | TRBV11-2 | TGTGCCAGCAGGGGACTCAGATTCTCTGGAAACACCATATATTTT | CASRGLRFSGNTIYF
TRBJ2-7 | TRBD1 | once | TRBV4-1 | TGCGCCAGCAGCCAACCTCCGGGACAGGGGGCGGTCGAGCAGTACTTC | CASSQPPGQGAVEQYF
TRBJ1-6 | NA | NA | TRBV5-1 | TGCGCCAGCAGCTTGGCGGGATACTCACCCCTCCACTTT | CASSLAGYSPLHF
TRBJ1-2 | NA | few | TRBV4-2 | TGTGCCAGCAGCCAAGCCGCGGAGACCTATGGCTACACCTTC | CASSQAAETYGYTF
TRBJ1-1 | NA | few | TRBV6-1 | TGTGCCAGCAGTGAAGCGCTCGAGGCTGGTGAAGCTTTCTTT | CASSEALEAGEAFF
TRBJ2-7 | TRBD2 | NA | TRBV14 | TGTGCCAGCAGCCCCTTGCTAGCGGGGTCCTACGAGCAGTACTTC | CASSPLLAGSYEQYF
TRBJ2-7 | NA | NA | TRBV7-3 | TGTGCCAGCAGCTTAACAGGGTTGGTTGCCGAGCAGTACTTC | CASSLTGLVAEQYF
TRBJ1-4 | NA | NA | TRBV7-9 | TGTGCCAGCAGCTACGGTTATTCGAATGAAAAACTGTTTTTT | CASSYGYSNEKLFF
TRBJ2-5 | TRBD2 | NA | TRBV2 | TGTGCCACCAAGGGACTAGCGGGGCGCGAGACCCAGTACTTC | CATKGLAGRETQYF
TRBJ1-1 | NA | few | TRBV2 | TGTGCCAGCAGTGTAGCGGCAGAAACTACGACCGGGAACACTGAAGCTTTCTTT | CASSVAAETTTGNTEAFF
TRBJ2-5 | NA | NA | TRBV5-4 | TGTGCCAGCAGCTTGGATCTAGCCTCCCGGGAGACCCAGTACTTC | CASSLDLASRETQYF
TRBJ1-2 | NA | NA | TRBV19 | TGTGCCAGTAGTCAGAATCTTAACTATGGCTACACCTTC | CASSQNLNYGYTF
TRBJ1-5 | TRBD1 | NA | TRBV5-1 | TGCGCCAGCAGCTTATCAGGGGGTGGAGGGGCCAATCAGCCCCAGCATTTT | CASSLSGGGGANQPQHF
TRBJ1-6 | NA | NA | TRBV6-1 | TGTGCCAGCAGACCCATGACAGGTCCAAATTCACCCCTCCACTTT | CASRPMTGPNSPLHF
TRBJ2-2 | TRBD1 | NA | TRBV29-1 | TGCAGCGTCCCGGGACAGGTAAACGCCGGGGAGCTGTTTTTT | CSVPGQVNAGELFF
TRBJ1-2 | NA | few | TRBV21-1 | TGTGCCCCCCCTTGGTTGGGCTATGGCTACACCTTC | CAPPWLGYGYTF
TRBJ2-7 | NA | NA | TRBV2 | TGTGCCAGCAGCGCGACGATCTCCTACGAGCAGTACTTC | CASSATISYEQYF
TRBJ1-1 | TRBD1 | NA | TRBV9 | TGTGCCAGCAGGCCCGGGACAGGGGGCGCAATCACTGAAGCTTTCTTT | CASRPGTGGAITEAFF
TRBJ2-3 | TRBD1 | NA | TRBV11-3 | TGTGCCAGCAGCTTACGGGACAGGGGAAATACTAGCACAGATACGCAGTATTTT | CASSLRDRGNTSTDTQYF
TRBJ2-1 | TRBD1 | NA | TRBV7-3 | TGTGCCAGCAGCCCGGGACAGGGGCTTGAGCAGTTCTTC | CASSPGQGLEQFF
TRBJ2-5 | NA | NA | TRBV6-5 | TGTGCCAGCAGTCCTATCGGGCCCAGAGAGACCCAGTACTTC | CASSPIGPRETQYF
TRBJ2-7 | NA | NA | TRBV27 | TGTGCCAGCAGGCCCCTCGGGGGGCGATCGAACGAGCAGTACTTC | CASRPLGGRSNEQYF
TRBJ2-5 | TRBD2 | few | TRBV6-5 | TGTGCCAGCAGTTACTCGACCCTAGCGGCAGAGACCCAGTACTTC | CASSYSTLAAETQYF
TRBJ1-2 | NA | NA | TRBV10-3 | TGTGCCATCAGGAACACAGGGCTAGCTAACTATGGCTACACCTTC | CAIRNTGLANYGYTF
TRBJ2-5 | TRBD2 | NA | TRBV7-6 | TGTGCCAGCAGCTTAGGGGTCGGCGGGGGGGTTCAAGAGACCCAGTACTTC | CASSLGVGGGVQETQYF
TRBJ2-1 | NA | NA | TRBV6-6 | TGTGCCAGCGGAATCGTGGATGAGCAGTTCTTC | CASGIVDEQFF